This is a list of T cell receptor beta chains from one sample in a study of control samples from healthy donors and cancer patients. TCRdb's copy holds only in-frame clones and misses some; the assay was immunoSEQ multiplex PCR. The sample lists tens of thousands of clones, around 90% occurring once. The material sequenced was PBMCs. These receptors originate from a woman aged 60 to 75 with head and neck cancer. Each CDR3 is given with its conserved first and last residue. The order of the fields is CDR3 protein, CDR3 DNA, J gene, D gene, V gene. The D gene is left open where the match is weak.

cdr3_aa: CATSDPRQGGQPQHF; cdr3_nt: TGTGCCACCAGTGATCCTAGACAGGGGGGACAGCCCCAGCATTTT; j_call: TRBJ1-5; d_call: TRBD1; v_call: TRBV24-1
cdr3_aa: CSVEDSRRYLVGTQYF; cdr3_nt: TGCAGCGTTGAAGATTCTCGCAGGTACTTAGTCGGGACCCAGTACTTC; j_call: TRBJ2-5; d_call: -; v_call: TRBV29-1
cdr3_aa: CSASRRVGPVAETQYF; cdr3_nt: TGCAGTGCTAGTCGGAGGGTCGGTCCAGTTGCGGAGACCCAGTACTTC; j_call: TRBJ2-5; d_call: -; v_call: TRBV20-1
cdr3_aa: CASSSGLTTGELFF; cdr3_nt: TGTGCCAGCAGCTCGGGACTTACCACCGGGGAGCTGTTTTTT; j_call: TRBJ2-2; d_call: -; v_call: TRBV5-6
cdr3_aa: CASSDLRSQSDTQYF; cdr3_nt: TGTGCCAGCAGTGACCTACGTTCTCAATCAGATACGCAGTATTTT; j_call: TRBJ2-3; d_call: -; v_call: TRBV2
cdr3_aa: CASSLQTNTEAFF; cdr3_nt: TGTGCCAGCAGCCTACAAACGAACACTGAAGCTTTCTTT; j_call: TRBJ1-1; d_call: -; v_call: TRBV3-1/TRBV3-2
cdr3_aa: CASSITGQEYYEQYF; cdr3_nt: TGTGCCAGTAGTATAACGGGACAGGAATACTACGAGCAGTACTTC; j_call: TRBJ2-7; d_call: TRBD1; v_call: TRBV19
cdr3_aa: CASSGQSNSPLHF; cdr3_nt: TGTGCCAGTAGTGGCCAGTCGAATTCACCCCTCCACTTT; j_call: TRBJ1-6; d_call: -; v_call: TRBV19
cdr3_aa: CASSPGQGWSGTEAFF; cdr3_nt: TGTGCCAGCAGTCCTGGACAGGGATGGTCGGGCACTGAAGCTTTCTTT; j_call: TRBJ1-1; d_call: TRBD1; v_call: TRBV28
cdr3_aa: CATSDSLAGVFNEQFF; cdr3_nt: TGTGCCACCAGTGATTCCCTAGCGGGAGTGTTCAATGAGCAGTTCTTC; j_call: TRBJ2-1; d_call: TRBD2; v_call: TRBV24-1